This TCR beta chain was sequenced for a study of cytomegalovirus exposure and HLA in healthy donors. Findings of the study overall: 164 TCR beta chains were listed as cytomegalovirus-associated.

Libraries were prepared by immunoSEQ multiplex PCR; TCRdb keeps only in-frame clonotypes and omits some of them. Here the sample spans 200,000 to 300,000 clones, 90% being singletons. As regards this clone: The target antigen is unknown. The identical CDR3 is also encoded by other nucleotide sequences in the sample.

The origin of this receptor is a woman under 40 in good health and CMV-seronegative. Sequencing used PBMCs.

CDR3 nucleotide sequence: TGTGCCAGCAGGGGACAGGGGAACACTGAAGCTTTCTTT. Protein product: CASRGQGNTEAFF. This chain connects TRBV28 to TRBJ1-1, with TRBD1 matching over 9 bases. Unmatched junction bases numbered 0, after V lost 6 bases and J lost 1 base. This CDR3 spans 13 amino acids. CDR1 is MDHEN and CDR2 is SYDVKM in the germline V gene.